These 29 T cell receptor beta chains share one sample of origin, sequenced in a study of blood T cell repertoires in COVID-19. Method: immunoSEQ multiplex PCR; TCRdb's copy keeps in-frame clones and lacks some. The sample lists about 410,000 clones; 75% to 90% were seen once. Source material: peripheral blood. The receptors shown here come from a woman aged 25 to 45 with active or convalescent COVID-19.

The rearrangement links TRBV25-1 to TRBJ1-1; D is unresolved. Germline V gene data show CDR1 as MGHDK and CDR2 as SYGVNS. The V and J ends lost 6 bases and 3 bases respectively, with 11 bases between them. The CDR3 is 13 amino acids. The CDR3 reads CASRQAWDTEAFF. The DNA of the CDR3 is TGTGCCAGCAGGCAGGCGTGGGACACTGAAGCTTTCTTT.

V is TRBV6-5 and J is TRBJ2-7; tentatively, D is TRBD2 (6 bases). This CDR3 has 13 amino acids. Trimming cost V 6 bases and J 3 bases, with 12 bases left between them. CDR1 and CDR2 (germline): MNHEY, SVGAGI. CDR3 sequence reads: CASRGTAIYEQYF. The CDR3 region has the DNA TGTGCCAGCAGGGGGACTGCCATCTACGAGCAGTACTTC.

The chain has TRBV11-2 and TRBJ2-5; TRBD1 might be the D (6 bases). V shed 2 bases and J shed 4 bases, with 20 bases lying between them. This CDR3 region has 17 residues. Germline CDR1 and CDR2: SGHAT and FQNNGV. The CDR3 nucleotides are TGTGCCAGCAGCTTATCGACGGAACAGGGATGGGGAGAGACCCAGTACTTC. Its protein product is CASSLSTEQGWGETQYF.

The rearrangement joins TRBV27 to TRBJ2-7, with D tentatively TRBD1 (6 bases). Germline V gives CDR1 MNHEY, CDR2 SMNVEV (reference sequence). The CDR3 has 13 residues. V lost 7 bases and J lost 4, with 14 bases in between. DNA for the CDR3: TGTGCCAGCAAAGGCAGGGGCCAGTACGAGCAGTACTTC. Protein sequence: CASKGRGQYEQYF.

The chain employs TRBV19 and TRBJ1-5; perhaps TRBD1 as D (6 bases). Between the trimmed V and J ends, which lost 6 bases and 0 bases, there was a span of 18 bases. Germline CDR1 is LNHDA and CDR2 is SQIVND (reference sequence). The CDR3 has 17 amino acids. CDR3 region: CASRRGITAISNQPQHF. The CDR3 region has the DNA TGTGCCAGTAGGAGGGGGATAACTGCTATTAGCAATCAGCCCCAGCATTTT.

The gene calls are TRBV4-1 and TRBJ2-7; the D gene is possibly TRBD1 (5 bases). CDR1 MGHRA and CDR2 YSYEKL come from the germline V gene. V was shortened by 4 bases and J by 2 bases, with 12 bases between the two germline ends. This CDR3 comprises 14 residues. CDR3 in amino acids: CASSPGPGPYEQYF. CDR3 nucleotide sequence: TGCGCCAGCAGCCCCGGGCCAGGGCCCTACGAGCAGTACTTC.

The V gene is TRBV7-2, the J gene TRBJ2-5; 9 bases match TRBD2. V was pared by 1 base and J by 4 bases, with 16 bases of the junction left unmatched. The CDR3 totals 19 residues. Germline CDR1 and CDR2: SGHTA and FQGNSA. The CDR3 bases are TGTGCCAGCAGCTTAGTTAGTTTGGGTCGGCGGGGGGGTTTAGAGACCCAGTACTTC. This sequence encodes CASSLVSLGRRGGLETQYF.

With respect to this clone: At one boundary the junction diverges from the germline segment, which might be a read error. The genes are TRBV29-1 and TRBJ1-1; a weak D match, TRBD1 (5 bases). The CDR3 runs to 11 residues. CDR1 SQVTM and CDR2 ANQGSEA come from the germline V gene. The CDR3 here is CSVEGSSGGVF. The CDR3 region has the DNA TGCAGCGTTGAAGGGTCAAGCGGAGGGGTCTTT.

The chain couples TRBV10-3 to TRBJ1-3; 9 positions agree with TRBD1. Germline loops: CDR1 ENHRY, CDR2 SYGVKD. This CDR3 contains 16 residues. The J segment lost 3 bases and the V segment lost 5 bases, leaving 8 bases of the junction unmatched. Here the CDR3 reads CAISPGTGFGGNTIYF. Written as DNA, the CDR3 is TGTGCCATCAGTCCCGGGACAGGGTTCGGTGGAAACACCATATATTTT.

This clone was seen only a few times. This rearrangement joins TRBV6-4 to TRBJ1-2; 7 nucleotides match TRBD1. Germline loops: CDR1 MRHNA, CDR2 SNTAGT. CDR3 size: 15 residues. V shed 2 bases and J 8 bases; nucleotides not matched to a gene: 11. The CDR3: CASSDTDREVRGYTF. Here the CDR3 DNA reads TGTGCCAGCAGTGACACCGACAGGGAGGTTCGGGGCTACACCTTC.

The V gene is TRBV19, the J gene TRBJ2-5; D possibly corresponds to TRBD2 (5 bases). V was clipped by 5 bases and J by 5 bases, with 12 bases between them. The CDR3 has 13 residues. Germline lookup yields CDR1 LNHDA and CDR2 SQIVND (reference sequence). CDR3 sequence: CASSSLVDETQYF. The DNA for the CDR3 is TGTGCCAGTAGTTCACTAGTCGACGAGACCCAGTACTTC.

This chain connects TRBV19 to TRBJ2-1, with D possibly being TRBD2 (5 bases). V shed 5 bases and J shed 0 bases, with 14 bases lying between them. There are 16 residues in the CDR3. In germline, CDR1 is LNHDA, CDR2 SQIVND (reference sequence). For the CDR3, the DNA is TGTGCCAGTAGTCGCTCTAGCATGAGCTCCTACAATGAGCAGTTCTTC. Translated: CASSRSSMSSYNEQFF.

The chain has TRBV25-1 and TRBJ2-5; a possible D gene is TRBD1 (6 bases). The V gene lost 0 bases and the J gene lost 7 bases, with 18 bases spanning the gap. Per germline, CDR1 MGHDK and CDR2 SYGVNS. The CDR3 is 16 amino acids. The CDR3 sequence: CASSEYNVGGGGTQYF. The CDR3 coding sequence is TGTGCCAGCAGTGAATATAACGTTGGTGGGGGCGGGACCCAGTACTTC.

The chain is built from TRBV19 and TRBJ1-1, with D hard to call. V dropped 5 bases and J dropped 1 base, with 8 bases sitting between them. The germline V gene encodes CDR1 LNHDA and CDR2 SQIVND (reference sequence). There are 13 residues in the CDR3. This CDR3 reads CASSFSENTEAFF. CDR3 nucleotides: TGTGCCAGTAGTTTCTCAGAGAACACTGAAGCTTTCTTT.

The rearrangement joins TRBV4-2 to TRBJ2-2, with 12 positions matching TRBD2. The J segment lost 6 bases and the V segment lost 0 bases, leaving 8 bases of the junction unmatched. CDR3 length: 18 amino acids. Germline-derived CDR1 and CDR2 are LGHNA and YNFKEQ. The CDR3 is CASSQDRLAGEQAGELFF. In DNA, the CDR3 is TGTGCCAGCAGCCAAGACCGACTAGCGGGAGAGCAAGCCGGGGAGCTGTTTTTT.

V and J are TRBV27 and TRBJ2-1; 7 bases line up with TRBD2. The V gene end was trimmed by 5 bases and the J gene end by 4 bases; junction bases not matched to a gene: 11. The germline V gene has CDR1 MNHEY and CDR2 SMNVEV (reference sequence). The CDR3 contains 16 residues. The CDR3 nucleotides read TGTGCCAGCAGTGAGCAGTGGGGTAGCGGGTACAATGAGCAGTTCTTC. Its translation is CASSEQWGSGYNEQFF.

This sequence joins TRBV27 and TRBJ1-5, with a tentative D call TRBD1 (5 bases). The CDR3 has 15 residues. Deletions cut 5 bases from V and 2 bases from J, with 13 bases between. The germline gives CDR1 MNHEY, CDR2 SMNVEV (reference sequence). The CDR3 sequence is CASSIDRYGNQPQHF. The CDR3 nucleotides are TGTGCCAGCAGTATCGACAGATACGGCAATCAGCCCCAGCATTTT.

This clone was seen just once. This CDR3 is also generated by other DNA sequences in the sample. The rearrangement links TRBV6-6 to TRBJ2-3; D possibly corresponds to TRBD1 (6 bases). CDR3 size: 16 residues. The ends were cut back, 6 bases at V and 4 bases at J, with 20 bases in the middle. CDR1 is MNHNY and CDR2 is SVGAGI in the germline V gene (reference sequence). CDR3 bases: TGTGCCAGCAGCTACCGTCGGACAGTTGATGCAGATACGCAGTATTTT. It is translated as CASSYRRTVDADTQYF.

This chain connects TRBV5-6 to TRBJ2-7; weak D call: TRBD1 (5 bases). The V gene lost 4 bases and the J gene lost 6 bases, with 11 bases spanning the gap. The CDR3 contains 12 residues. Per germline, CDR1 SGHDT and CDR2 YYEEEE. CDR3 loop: CASSPRVGEQYF. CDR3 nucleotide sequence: TGTGCCAGCAGCCCCAGGGTAGGCGAGCAGTACTTC.

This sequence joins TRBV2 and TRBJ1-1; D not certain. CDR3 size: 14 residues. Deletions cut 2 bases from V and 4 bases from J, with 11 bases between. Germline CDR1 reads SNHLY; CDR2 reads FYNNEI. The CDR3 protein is CASSEPVAGTEAFF. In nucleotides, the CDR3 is TGTGCCAGCAGTGAACCCGTAGCCGGCACTGAAGCTTTCTTT.

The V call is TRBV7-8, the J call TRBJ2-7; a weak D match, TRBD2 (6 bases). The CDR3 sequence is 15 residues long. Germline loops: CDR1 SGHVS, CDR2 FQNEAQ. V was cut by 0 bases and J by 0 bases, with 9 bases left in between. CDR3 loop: CASSLALGGSYEQYF. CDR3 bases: TGTGCCAGCAGCTTAGCTCTCGGGGGCTCCTACGAGCAGTACTTC.

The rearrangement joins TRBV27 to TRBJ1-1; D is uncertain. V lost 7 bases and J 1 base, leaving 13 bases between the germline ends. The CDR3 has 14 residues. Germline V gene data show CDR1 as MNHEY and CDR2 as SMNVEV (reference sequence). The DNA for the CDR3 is TGTGCCAGCACCATGACCGAGGAGAACACTGAAGCTTTCTTT. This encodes CASTMTEENTEAFF.

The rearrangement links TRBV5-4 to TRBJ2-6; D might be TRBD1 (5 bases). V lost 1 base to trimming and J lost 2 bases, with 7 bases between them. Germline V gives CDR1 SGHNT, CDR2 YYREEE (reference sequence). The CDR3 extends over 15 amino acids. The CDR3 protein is CASSLSTAGANVLTF. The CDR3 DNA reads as TGTGCCAGCAGCTTGTCGACAGCTGGGGCCAACGTCCTGACTTTC. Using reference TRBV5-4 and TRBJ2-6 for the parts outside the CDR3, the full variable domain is ETGVTQSPTHLIKTRGQQVTLRCSSQSGHNTVSWYQQALGQGPQFIFQYYREEENGRGNFPPRFSGLQFPNYSSELNVNALELDDSALYLCASSLSTAGANVLTFGAGSRLTVL.

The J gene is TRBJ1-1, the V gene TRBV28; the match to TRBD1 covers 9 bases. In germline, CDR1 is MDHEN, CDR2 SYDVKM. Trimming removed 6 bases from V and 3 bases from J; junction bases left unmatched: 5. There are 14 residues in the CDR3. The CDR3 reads CASRYRDRDTEAFF. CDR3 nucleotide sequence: TGTGCCAGCAGGTACCGGGACAGGGACACTGAAGCTTTCTTT.

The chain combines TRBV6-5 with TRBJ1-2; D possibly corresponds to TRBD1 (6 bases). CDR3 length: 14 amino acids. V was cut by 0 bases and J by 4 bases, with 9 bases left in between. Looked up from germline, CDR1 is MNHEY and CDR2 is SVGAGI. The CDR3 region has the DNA TGTGCCAGCAGTTACTCGGTAGGGGGCTATGGCTACACCTTC. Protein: CASSYSVGGYGYTF.

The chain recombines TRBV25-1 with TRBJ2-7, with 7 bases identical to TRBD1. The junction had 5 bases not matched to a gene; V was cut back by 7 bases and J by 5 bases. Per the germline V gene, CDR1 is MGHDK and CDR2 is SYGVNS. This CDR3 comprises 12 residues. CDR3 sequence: CASIGTANEQYF. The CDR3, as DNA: TGTGCCAGCATCGGGACAGCGAACGAGCAGTACTTC.

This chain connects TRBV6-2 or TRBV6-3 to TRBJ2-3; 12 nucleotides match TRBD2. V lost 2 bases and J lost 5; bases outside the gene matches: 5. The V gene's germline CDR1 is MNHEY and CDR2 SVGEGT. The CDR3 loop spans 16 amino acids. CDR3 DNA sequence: TGTGCCAGCAGTTACGGCACTAGCGGGGGGCTAGATACGCAGTATTTT. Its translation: CASSYGTSGGLDTQYF.

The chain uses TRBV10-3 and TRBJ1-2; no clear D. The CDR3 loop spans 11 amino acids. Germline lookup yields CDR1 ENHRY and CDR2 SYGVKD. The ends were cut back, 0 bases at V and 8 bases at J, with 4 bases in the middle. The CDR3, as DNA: TGTGCCATCAGTGAGTCACTGGGCTACACCTTC. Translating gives CAISESLGYTF.

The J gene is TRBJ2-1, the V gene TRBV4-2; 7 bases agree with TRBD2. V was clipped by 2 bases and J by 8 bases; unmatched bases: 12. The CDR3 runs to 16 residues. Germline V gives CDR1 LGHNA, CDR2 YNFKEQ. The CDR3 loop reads CASSQSNTHRGDEQFF. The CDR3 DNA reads TGTGCCAGCAGCCAAAGTAACACCCACCGGGGGGATGAGCAGTTCTTC.